This T cell receptor beta chain originates from a study of blood T cell repertoires in COVID-19. Whole-study context: Acute and convalescent COVID-19 samples came from the United States, Italy and Spain. T cells, B-cell-depleted T cells, or PBMCs supplied cDNA or gDNA.

The CDR3 contains 16 residues. The germline V gene has CDR1 SGHRS and CDR2 YFSETQ. Trimming removed 4 bases at V and 3 bases at J, with 16 bases between. Under the authors' procedure: For nucleated cells, counts were estimated from reference gene primer amplification. Profiling relied on immunoSEQ multiplex PCR, and the TCRdb table lists in-frame clones only, not all of them. V and J calls and clone size follow that table, whereas D and trimming were derived from the DNA. The sample has 150,000 or so clones, around 80% seen once. The sequence was collected from a woman between 45 and 65 years old in a cohort sampled during active or convalescent COVID-19. Sample: peripheral blood. V and J are TRBV5-1 and TRBJ1-4; tentative D call: TRBD1 (6 bases). The CDR3 region has the DNA TGCGCCAGCAGCCCGCGATACAGGGTGGCTAATGAAAAACTGTTTTTT. Translated, it gives CASSPRYRVANEKLFF.